Sequencing of this TCR beta chain was carried out in a study of CD8+ T cells in alopecia areata. Regarding the study as a whole: Many expanded lesional clones persisted in scalp and blood during tofacitinib. Normal scalp showed lower clonality than lesional scalp, especially alopecia totalis/universalis.

This clone showed up just once. Its matching antigen is unknown. Treatment noted: oral pan-JAK inhibitor, 5-10 mg twice daily. After isolation, RNA underwent reverse transcription to generate cDNA as the sequencing template. Assay used: immunoSEQ multiplex PCR; TCRdb lists only in-frame clones, some missing. Among 110,000 to 150,000 clones listed, less than 70% were seen once. The sequencing here drew on CD8+ T cells sorted from blood, taken at week 4, from a patient treated with tofacitinib. The sequence was obtained from a human donor with alopecia areata.

The CDR3 sequence: CASSYGQGRWDEQYF. CDR3 sequence (DNA): TGTGCCAGCAGTTACGGGCAGGGCCGGTGGGACGAGCAGTACTTC. The chain combines TRBV6-5 with TRBJ2-7; D is perhaps TRBD1 (5 bases). The germline gives CDR1 MNHEY, CDR2 SVGAGI. The CDR3 extends over 15 amino acids. The ends were cut back, 2 bases at V and 5 bases at J, with 16 bases in the middle.